The 8 T cell receptor beta chains below were found in one sample sequenced in a study of response to subunit inactivated influenza vaccine. TCRdb re-derived calls from the RT-PCR reads in MiXCR, one entry per CDR3 protein. The sample has around 790,000 distinct CDR3 sequences, around 20% seen once. The material was PBMCs from blood, obtained roughly 5 days after vaccination. The receptors come from a man over 45 who received an inactivated influenza vaccine.

This clonotype occurred a few times. This chain joins TRBV6-1 and TRBJ2-3; D may correspond to TRBD1 or TRBD2 (6 bases each). Between the trimmed V and J ends, which lost 7 bases and 11 bases, there was a span of 19 bases. Germline V lookup: CDR1 MNHNS, CDR2 SASEGT. The CDR3 totals 13 residues. Written as DNA, the CDR3 is TGTGCCAGCACGGGGGCAGGAGGGAGAGGGCAGTATTTT. This gives the protein CASTGAGGRGQYF.

The rearrangement joins TRBV20-1 to TRBJ2-1; D gene uncertain. The germline gives CDR1 DFQATT, CDR2 SNEGSKA (reference sequence). The CDR3 length is 15 residues. Trimming pared 4 bases from V and 2 bases from J, leaving 15 bases between. The CDR3 region has the DNA TGCAGTGCTATCTCGGTTGCGGCCGCCTACAATGAGCAGTTCTTC. Its protein product is CSAISVAAAYNEQFF.

This clonotype turned up a few times. J is TRBJ2-2 and V is TRBV28; D ambiguous. The CDR3 length is 14 residues. Germline V gene data show CDR1 as MDHEN and CDR2 as SYDVKM. V was trimmed by 7 bases and J by 6 bases, leaving 15 bases between them. CDR3 nucleotide sequence: TGTGCCAGCATTCTTAACAAGGGATCCGGGGAGCTGTTTTTT. This sequence encodes CASILNKGSGELFF.

This clonotype appeared a few times. The chain employs TRBV20-1 and TRBJ2-7; D is perhaps TRBD1 or TRBD2 (5 bases each). The CDR3 extends over 13 amino acids. Trimming cost V 1 base and J 0 bases, with 7 bases left between them. CDR1 is DFQATT and CDR2 is SNEGSKA in the germline V gene (reference sequence). CDR3 sequence reads: CSARAGPSYEQYF. The CDR3 coding sequence is TGCAGTGCTAGAGCGGGGCCCTCCTACGAGCAGTACTTC.

The chain couples TRBV6-2 or TRBV6-3 to TRBJ2-7; D unresolved. The ends were cut back, 6 bases at V and 4 bases at J, with 16 bases in the middle. Germline lookup yields CDR1 MNHEY and CDR2 SVGEGT. This CDR3 comprises 14 residues. CDR3 sequence: CASSISVSRYEQYF. CDR3 DNA sequence: TGTGCCAGCAGCATAAGTGTTTCAAGGTACGAGCAGTACTTC.

This clonotype was found a few times. The chain uses TRBV25-1 and TRBJ2-2; D uncertain. This CDR3 spans 16 amino acids. Between the trimmed V and J ends, which lost 1 base and 0 bases, there was a span of 9 bases. CDR1 is MGHDK, CDR2 SYGVNS, per germline. The CDR3 DNA reads as TGTGCCAGCAGTGAATTAACGGAGACGAACACCGGGGAGCTGTTTTTT. Protein: CASSELTETNTGELFF.

This clonotype was counted between two and nine times. V usage is TRBV7-9 and J usage is TRBJ2-7; D is undetermined. V shed 4 bases and J shed 4 bases, with 11 bases lying between them. CDR3 length: 13 residues. Germline CDR1 reads SEHNR; CDR2 reads FQNEAQ (reference sequence). The CDR3 reads CASSYTSQYEQYF. The CDR3 DNA sequence: TGTGCCAGCAGCTATACTTCCCAATACGAGCAGTACTTC.

V usage is TRBV20-1 and J usage is TRBJ2-1; 10 bases fit TRBD1. CDR1 is DFQATT and CDR2 is SNEGSKA in the germline V gene (reference sequence). The CDR3 consists of 15 residues. V was pared by 1 base and J by 6 bases, with 6 bases of the junction left unmatched. CDR3 amino acids: CSARAPGQGINEQFF. The CDR3 region has the DNA TGCAGTGCTAGAGCACCGGGACAGGGGATCAATGAGCAGTTCTTC.